The 13 T cell receptor beta chains presented below share a single source sample, sequenced in a study of T cells expressing NK-cell markers. TCRdb reanalyzed the 5' RACE reads, giving one entry per CDR3 protein sequence and no DNA. The listing records about 380,000 distinct CDR3 sequences. The sample consisted of blood T cells: a sorted CD56 or NKG2C T cell subset, CD4+ or CD8+ T cells, or bulk PBMC T cells (not recorded which). Receptor source: a man aged 18-75 years in good health.

The V and J genes are TRBV11-1 and TRBJ2-3; TCRdb names TRBD1, which stays unverified in the absence of DNA. The CDR3 length is 18 residues. From germline, CDR1 is SGHAT and CDR2 FQDESV (reference sequence). The CDR3 reads CASSPPQERISSTDTQYF.

This sequence joins TRBV6-1 and TRBJ1-2; TCRdb reports TRBD1, a call that lacks DNA to check it against. Germline-derived CDR1 and CDR2 are MNHNS and SASEGT. CDR3 size: 13 residues. CDR3: CASSGHKGGGYTF.

The chain has TRBV6-1 and TRBJ2-7; no DNA is available, so the TRBD1 call from TCRdb remains unchecked. Germline V gene lookup returns CDR1 MNHNS and CDR2 SASEGT. This CDR3 contains 15 residues. The CDR3 spells CASSLRDGYSYEQYF.

The chain has TRBV11-2 and TRBJ2-1; TCRdb designates TRBD2, a call that cannot be tested without DNA. The CDR3 consists of 16 residues. Germline V lookup: CDR1 SGHAT, CDR2 FQNNGV. CDR3 region: CASSLGGTSLYNEQFF. The variable domain in full, completed from reference TRBV11-2 and TRBJ2-1, reads EAGVAQSPRYKIIEKRQSVAFWCNPISGHATLYWYQQILGQGPKLLIQFQNNGVVDDSQLPKDRFSAERLKGVDSTLKIQPAKLEDSAVYLCASSLGGTSLYNEQFFGPGTRLTVL.

The rearrangement uses TRBV9 and TRBJ2-3; TCRdb reports TRBD2, a call that lacks DNA to check it against. CDR3 length: 17 residues. The germline gives CDR1 SGDLS, CDR2 YYNGEE. CDR3 loop: CASSARQTSGRTDTQYF. Using reference TRBV9 and TRBJ2-3 for the parts outside the CDR3, the full variable domain is DSGVTQTPKHLITATGQRVTLRCSPRSGDLSVYWYQQSLDQGLQFLIQYYNGEERAKGNILERFSAQQFPDLHSELNLSSLELGDSALYFCASSARQTSGRTDTQYFGPGTRLTVL.

The chain is built from TRBV7-2 and TRBJ2-5; checking the TCRdb D call of TRBD2 is not possible without DNA. The germline CDR1 and CDR2 sequences are SGHTA and FQGNSA. The CDR3 has 17 amino acids. The CDR3 reads CASSLGAAGGPQETQYF.

The chain links TRBV4-2 to TRBJ2-5; the TRBD2 assignment by TCRdb is unverifiable without DNA. Germline V gene data show CDR1 as LGHNA and CDR2 as YNFKEQ. The CDR3 is 17 residues long. The CDR3 sequence: CASSQGSRAYPQETQYF.

The CDR3 loop is CASSSPLMAGELFF. V and J are TRBV5-1 and TRBJ2-2; lacking DNA, the TRBD1 call made by TCRdb goes unchecked. Germline V lookup: CDR1 SGHRS, CDR2 YFSETQ. The CDR3 consists of 14 residues.

The V gene is TRBV6-2 or TRBV6-3, the J gene TRBJ2-3; the D call of TRBD1 rests on TCRdb alone, since no DNA is present to check it. The CDR3 length is 17 residues. The germline V gene has CDR1 MNHEY and CDR2 SVGEGT. CDR3 residues: CASSSAPWRESTDTQYF.

The rearrangement links TRBV10-3 to TRBJ2-1; there is no DNA to check the TCRdb D call of TRBD2. Germline CDR1 is ENHRY and CDR2 is SYGVKD. CDR3 length equals 16 residues. The CDR3 loop is CAISEVSRQADNEQFF.

This chain joins TRBV12-3 or TRBV12-4 and TRBJ1-5. The CDR3 length is 16 residues. The CDR3 protein is CASSLGAVYSNQPQHF.

The chain links TRBV20-1 to TRBJ2-1; TCRdb's D call of TRBD1 is untestable without DNA. CDR1 is DFQATT and CDR2 is SNEGSKA in the germline V gene (reference sequence). The CDR3 runs to 16 residues. CDR3 sequence: CSASHTGQGSYNEQFF.

Here the CDR3 reads CASSQPRGGRSDTQYF. The chain has TRBV3-1 and TRBJ2-3; the D gene TCRdb calls, TRBD2, cannot be checked with no DNA. CDR3 size: 16 residues. Germline CDR1 and CDR2: LGHDT and YNNKEL (reference sequence).